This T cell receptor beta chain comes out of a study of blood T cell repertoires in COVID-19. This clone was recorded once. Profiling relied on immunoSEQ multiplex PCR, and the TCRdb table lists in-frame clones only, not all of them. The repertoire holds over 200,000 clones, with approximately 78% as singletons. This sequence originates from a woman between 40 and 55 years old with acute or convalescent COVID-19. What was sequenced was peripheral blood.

The CDR3 protein is CASSQDPLDSSYEQYF. The CDR3 nucleotides read TGCGCCAGCAGCCAAGATCCCCTAGACAGCTCCTACGAGCAGTACTTC. The chain links TRBV4-1 to TRBJ2-7; D is perhaps TRBD1 (5 bases). V was clipped by 0 bases and J by 0 bases, with 12 bases between them. The CDR3 covers 16 residues. CDR1 and CDR2 (germline): MGHRA, YSYEKL.